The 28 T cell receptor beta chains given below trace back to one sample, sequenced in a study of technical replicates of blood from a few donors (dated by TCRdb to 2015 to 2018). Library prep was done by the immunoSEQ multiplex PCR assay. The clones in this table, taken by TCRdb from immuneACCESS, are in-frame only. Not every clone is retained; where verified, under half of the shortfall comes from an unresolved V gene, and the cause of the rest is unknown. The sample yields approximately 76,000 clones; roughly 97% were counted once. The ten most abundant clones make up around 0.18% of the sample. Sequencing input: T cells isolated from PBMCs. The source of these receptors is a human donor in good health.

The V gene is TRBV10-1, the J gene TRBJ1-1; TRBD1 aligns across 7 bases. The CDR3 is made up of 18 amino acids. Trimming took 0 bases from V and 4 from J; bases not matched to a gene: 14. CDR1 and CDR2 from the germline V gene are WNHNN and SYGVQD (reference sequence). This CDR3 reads CASSESSGGVWSGTEAFF. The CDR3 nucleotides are TGCGCCAGCAGTGAGTCTTCAGGGGGTGTATGGTCGGGCACTGAAGCTTTCTTT.

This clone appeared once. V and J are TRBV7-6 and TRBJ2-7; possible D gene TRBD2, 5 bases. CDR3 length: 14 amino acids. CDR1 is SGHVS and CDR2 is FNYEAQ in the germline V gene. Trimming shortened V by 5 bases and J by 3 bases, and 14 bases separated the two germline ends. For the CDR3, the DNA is TGTGCCAGCAGCCTGAGCGGCGGAGTCTACGAGCAGTACTTC. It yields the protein CASSLSGGVYEQYF.

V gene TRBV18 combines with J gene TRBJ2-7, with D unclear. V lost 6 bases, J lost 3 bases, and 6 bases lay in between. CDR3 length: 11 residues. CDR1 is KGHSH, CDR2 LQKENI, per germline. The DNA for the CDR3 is TGTGCCAGCTCCGAGAGCTACGAGCAGTACTTC. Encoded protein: CASSESYEQYF. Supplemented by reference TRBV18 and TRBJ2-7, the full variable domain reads NAGVMQNPRHLVRRRGQEARLRCSPMKGHSHVYWYRQLPEEGLKFMVYLQKENIIDESGMPKERFSAEFPKEGPSILRIQQVVRGDSAAYFCASSESYEQYFGPGTRLTVT.

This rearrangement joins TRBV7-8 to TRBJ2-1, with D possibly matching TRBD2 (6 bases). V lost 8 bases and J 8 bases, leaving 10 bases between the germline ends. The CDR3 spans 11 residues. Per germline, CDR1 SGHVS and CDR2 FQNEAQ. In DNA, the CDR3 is TGTGCCAGCGGCCAGCGGGATGAGCAGTTCTTC. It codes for CASGQRDEQFF.

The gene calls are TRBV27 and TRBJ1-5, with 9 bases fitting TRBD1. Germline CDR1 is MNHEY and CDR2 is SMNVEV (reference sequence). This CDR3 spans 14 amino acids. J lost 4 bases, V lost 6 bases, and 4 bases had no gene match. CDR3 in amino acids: CASRRTGDNQPQHF. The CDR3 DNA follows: TGTGCCAGCAGGCGGACAGGGGATAATCAGCCCCAGCATTTT.

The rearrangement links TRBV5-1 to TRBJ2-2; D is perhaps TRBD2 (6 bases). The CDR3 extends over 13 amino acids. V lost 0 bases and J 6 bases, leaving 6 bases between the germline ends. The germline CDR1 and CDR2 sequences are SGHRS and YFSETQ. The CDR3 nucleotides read TGCGCCAGCAGCTTGGGCGGGGCCGGGGAGCTGTTTTTT. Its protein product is CASSLGGAGELFF.

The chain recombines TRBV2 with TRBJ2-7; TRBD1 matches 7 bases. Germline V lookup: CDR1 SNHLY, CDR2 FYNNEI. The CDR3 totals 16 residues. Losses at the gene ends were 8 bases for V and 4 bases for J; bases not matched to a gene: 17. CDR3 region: CASRRPTGVFWYEQYF. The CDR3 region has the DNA TGTGCCAGCCGGAGACCAACAGGGGTCTTTTGGTACGAGCAGTACTTC.

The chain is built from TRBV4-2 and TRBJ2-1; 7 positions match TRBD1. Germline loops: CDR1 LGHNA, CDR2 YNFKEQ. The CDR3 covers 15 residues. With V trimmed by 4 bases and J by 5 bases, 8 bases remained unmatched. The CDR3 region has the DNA TGTGCCAGCAGCCTTACGGACAGGTTCCACAATGAGCAGTTCTTC. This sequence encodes CASSLTDRFHNEQFF.

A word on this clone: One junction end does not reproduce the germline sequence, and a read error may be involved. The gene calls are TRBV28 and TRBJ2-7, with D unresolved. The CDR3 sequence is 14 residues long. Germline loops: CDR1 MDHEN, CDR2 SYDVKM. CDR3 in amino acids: CASSLPHTPHEQYF. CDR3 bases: TGTGCCAGTAGTTTACCTCATACTCCGCACGAGCAGTACTTC.

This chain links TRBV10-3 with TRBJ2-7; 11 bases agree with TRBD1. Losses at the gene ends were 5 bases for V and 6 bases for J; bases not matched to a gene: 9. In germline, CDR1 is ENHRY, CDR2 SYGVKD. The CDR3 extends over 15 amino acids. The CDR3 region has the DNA TGTGCCATCAGTAGACCGGGACAGGGGGGAATCGAGCAGTACTTC. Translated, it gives CAISRPGQGGIEQYF.

The CDR3 nucleotides read TGTGCCAGCAGCTTACGACAGGGGGAAAAACTGTTTTTT. Amino acid sequence: CASSLRQGEKLFF. The rearrangement links TRBV7-9 to TRBJ1-4, with 8 bases that match TRBD1. This CDR3 region has 13 residues. Germline assignment: CDR1 SEHNR and CDR2 FQNEAQ (reference sequence). V lost 2 bases to trimming and J lost 8 bases; unmatched junction nucleotides: 1.

CDR3 in amino acids: CASSLSPWGHHTGELFF. CDR3 sequence (DNA): TGTGCCAGCAGTTTATCCCCGTGGGGGCATCACACCGGGGAGCTGTTTTTT. V and J are TRBV27 and TRBJ2-2; perhaps TRBD1 as D (6 bases). The CDR3 is 17 amino acids. Trimming removed 0 bases at V and 3 bases at J, with 14 bases between. Germline V gene sequence: CDR1 MNHEY, CDR2 SMNVEV (reference sequence).

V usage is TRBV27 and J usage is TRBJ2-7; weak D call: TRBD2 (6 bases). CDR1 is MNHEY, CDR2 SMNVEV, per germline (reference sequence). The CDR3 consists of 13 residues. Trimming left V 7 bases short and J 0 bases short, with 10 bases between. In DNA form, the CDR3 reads TGTGCCAGCACGCGACTAGACTCCTACGAGCAGTACTTC. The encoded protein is CASTRLDSYEQYF.

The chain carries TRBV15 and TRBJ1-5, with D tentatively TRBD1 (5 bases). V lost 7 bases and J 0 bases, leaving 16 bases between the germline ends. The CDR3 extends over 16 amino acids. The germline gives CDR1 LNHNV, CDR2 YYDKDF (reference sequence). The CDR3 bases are TGTGCCACCAAGGACGCAGGGTGGAGTAGCAATCAGCCCCAGCATTTT. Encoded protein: CATKDAGWSSNQPQHF.

The chain's CDR3 is CASRASRSDTQYF. CDR3 sequence (DNA): TGTGCCAGCAGGGCAAGCAGGTCAGATACGCAGTATTTT. This chain joins TRBV2 and TRBJ2-3; D gene uncertain. Trimming stripped 6 bases from V and 4 bases from J, with 11 bases between. Germline V gene lookup returns CDR1 SNHLY and CDR2 FYNNEI. The CDR3 length is 13 residues. Looking up the rest from reference TRBV2 and TRBJ2-3 gives the full variable domain: EPEVTQTPSHQVTQMGQEVILRCVPISNHLYFYWYRQILGQKVEFLVSFYNNEISEKSEIFDDQFSVERPDGSNFTLKIRSTKLEDSAMYFCASRASRSDTQYFGPGTRLTVL.

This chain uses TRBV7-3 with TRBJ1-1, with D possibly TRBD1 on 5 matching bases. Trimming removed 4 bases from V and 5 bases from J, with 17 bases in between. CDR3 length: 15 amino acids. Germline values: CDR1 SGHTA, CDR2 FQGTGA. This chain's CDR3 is CASSSGNFLGTEAFF. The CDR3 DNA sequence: TGTGCCAGCAGCTCAGGGAACTTTTTGGGGACTGAAGCTTTCTTT.

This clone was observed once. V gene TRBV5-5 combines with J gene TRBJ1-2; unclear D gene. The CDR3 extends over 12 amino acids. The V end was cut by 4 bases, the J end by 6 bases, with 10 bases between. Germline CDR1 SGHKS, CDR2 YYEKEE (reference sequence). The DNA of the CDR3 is TGTGCCAGCAGCCCTGCTACTGATGGCTACACCTTC. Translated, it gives CASSPATDGYTF.

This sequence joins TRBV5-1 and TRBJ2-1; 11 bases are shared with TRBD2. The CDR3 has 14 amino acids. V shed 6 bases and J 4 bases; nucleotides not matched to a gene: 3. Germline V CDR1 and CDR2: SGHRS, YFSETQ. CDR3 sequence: CASKLAGEYNEQFF. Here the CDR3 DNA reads TGCGCCAGCAAACTAGCGGGAGAGTACAATGAGCAGTTCTTC.

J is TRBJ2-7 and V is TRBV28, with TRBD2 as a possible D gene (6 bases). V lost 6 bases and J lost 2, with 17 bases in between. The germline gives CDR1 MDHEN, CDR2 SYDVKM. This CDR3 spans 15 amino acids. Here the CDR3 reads CASSRTVEGTYEQYF. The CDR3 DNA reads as TGTGCCAGCAGCCGTACAGTGGAGGGAACCTACGAGCAGTACTTC.

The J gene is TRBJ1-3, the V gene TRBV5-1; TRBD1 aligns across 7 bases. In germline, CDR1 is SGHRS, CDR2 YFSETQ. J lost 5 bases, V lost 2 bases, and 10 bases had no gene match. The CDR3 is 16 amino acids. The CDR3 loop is CASSFTPGQTRNTIYF. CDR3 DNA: TGCGCCAGCAGCTTCACCCCGGGACAGACCCGAAACACCATATATTTT.

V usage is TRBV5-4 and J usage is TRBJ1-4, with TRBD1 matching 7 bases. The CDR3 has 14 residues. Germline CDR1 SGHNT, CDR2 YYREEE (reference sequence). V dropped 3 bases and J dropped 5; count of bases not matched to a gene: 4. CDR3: CASSWGTENEKLFF. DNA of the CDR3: TGTGCCAGCAGCTGGGGGACAGAAAATGAAAAACTGTTTTTT.

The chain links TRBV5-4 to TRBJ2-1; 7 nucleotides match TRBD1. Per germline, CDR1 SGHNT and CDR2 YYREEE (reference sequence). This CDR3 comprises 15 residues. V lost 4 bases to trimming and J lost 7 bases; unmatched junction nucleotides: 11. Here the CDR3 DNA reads TGTGCCAGCAGCCGCGTAGGGGGCGTCGAGAATGAGCAGTTCTTC. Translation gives CASSRVGGVENEQFF.

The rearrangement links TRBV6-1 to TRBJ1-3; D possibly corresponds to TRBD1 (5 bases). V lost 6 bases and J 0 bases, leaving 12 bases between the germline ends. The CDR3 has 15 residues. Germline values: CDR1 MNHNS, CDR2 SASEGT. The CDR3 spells CASRKEGNSGNTIYF. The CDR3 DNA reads TGTGCCAGCAGGAAGGAGGGGAACTCTGGAAACACCATATATTTT.

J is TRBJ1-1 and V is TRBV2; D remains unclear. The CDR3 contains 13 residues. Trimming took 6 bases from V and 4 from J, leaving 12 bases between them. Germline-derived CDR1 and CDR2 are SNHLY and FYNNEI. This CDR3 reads CASRERESTEAFF. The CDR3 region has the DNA TGTGCCAGCAGGGAAAGGGAGTCCACTGAAGCTTTCTTT.

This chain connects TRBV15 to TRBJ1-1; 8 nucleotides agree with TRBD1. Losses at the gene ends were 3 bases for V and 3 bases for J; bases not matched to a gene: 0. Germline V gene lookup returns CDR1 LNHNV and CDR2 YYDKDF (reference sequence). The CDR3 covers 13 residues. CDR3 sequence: CATSRTGDTEAFF. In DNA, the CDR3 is TGTGCCACCAGCAGGACAGGGGACACTGAAGCTTTCTTT.

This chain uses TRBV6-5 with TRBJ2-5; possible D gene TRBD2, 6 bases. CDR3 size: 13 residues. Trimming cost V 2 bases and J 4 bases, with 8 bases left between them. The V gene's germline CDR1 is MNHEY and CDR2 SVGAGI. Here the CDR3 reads CASSYGEVETQYF. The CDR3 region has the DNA TGTGCCAGCAGTTACGGGGAGGTAGAGACCCAGTACTTC.

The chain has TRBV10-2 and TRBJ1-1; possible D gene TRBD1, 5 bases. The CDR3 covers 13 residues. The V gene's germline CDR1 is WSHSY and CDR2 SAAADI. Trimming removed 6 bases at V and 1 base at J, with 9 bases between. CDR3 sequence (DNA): TGCGCCAGCAGGGTGACAGCGAACACTGAAGCTTTCTTT. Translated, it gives CASRVTANTEAFF.

The CDR3, as DNA: TGCGCCAGCAGCTTGGCTCCTAGAATGGATACGCAGTATTTT. This gives the protein CASSLAPRMDTQYF. The chain uses TRBV5-1 and TRBJ2-3; D unclear. From germline, CDR1 is SGHRS and CDR2 YFSETQ. The germline V and J ends were trimmed by 0 bases and 6 bases, with 11 bases remaining between them. The CDR3 has 14 amino acids.